These 17 T cell receptor beta chains were all obtained from the same sample, sequenced in a study of OX40 agonist ivuxolimab in advanced cancers. Assay used: immunoSEQ multiplex PCR; TCRdb lists only in-frame clones, some missing. The sample has roughly 53,000 clones, roughly 83% seen once. This material consisted of CD4+ or CD8+ T cells sorted from blood, taken in a trial of the OX40 agonist ivuxolimab. These receptors all come from an adult with an advanced solid tumor such as melanoma, head and neck, liver or kidney cancer.

The rearrangement joins TRBV11-1 to TRBJ1-2; D unclear. Germline CDR1 SGHAT, CDR2 FQDESV (reference sequence). V was pared by 3 bases and J by 6 bases, with 11 bases between. This CDR3 contains 13 residues. CDR3 sequence: CASSFDTTHGYTF. Written as DNA, the CDR3 is TGTGCCAGCAGCTTCGATACTACCCATGGCTACACCTTC. Full variable domain (missing parts from reference TRBV11-1 and TRBJ1-2): EAEVAQSPRYKITEKSQAVAFWCDPISGHATLYWYRQILGQGPELLVQFQDESVVDDSQLPKDRFSAERLKGVDSTLKIQPAELGDSAMYLCASSFDTTHGYTFGSGTRLTVV.

This clone has just a few counts. The CDR3 nucleotides are TGTGCCAGCAGTTCGGATAAAATAGGACAGGGGGCCCAGCCCCAGCATTTT. It translates to CASSSDKIGQGAQPQHF. The V call is TRBV28, the J call TRBJ1-5, with TRBD1 matching over 11 bases. CDR1 is MDHEN, CDR2 SYDVKM, per germline. The V gene end was trimmed by 4 bases and the J gene end by 7 bases; junction bases not matched to a gene: 12. The CDR3 has 17 amino acids.

The V and J genes are TRBV6-5 and TRBJ2-1; D is perhaps TRBD2 (5 bases). Germline V gives CDR1 MNHEY, CDR2 SVGAGI. This CDR3 contains 15 residues. Deletions cut 8 bases from V and 9 bases from J, with 23 bases between. Here the CDR3 reads CASYATSGPTGEQFF. DNA for the CDR3: TGTGCCAGCTATGCAACAAGCGGTCCCACGGGTGAGCAGTTCTTC.

Comment on this clone: The junction departs from germline at one end; a sequencing error may be responsible. This chain connects TRBV5-4 to TRBJ2-5; D may match TRBD1 or TRBD2 (5 bases each). Germline values: CDR1 SGHNT, CDR2 YYREEE (reference sequence). This CDR3 is 17 amino acids long. CDR3 in amino acids: CASSLAGRPALQKTQYF. DNA for the CDR3: TGTGCCAGCAGCTTGGCGGGGCGACCGGCCCTCCAAAAGACCCAGTACTTC.

The chain recombines TRBV18 with TRBJ2-7, with TRBD2 matching over 7 bases. J lost 0 bases, V lost 3 bases, and 5 bases had no gene match. The germline V gene encodes CDR1 KGHSH and CDR2 LQKENI. The length of the CDR3 is 15 residues. The CDR3 reads CASSPSSGSSYEQYF. CDR3 DNA sequence: TGTGCCAGCTCACCTTCTAGCGGTAGCTCCTACGAGCAGTACTTC. Full variable domain (remainder filled in from reference TRBV18 and TRBJ2-7): NAGVMQNPRHLVRRRGQEARLRCSPMKGHSHVYWYRQLPEEGLKFMVYLQKENIIDESGMPKERFSAEFPKEGPSILRIQQVVRGDSAAYFCASSPSSGSSYEQYFGPGTRLTVT.

CDR3 residues: CASSLSHGRGELFF. As DNA, the CDR3 is TGTGCCAGCAGCTTAAGTCACGGAAGGGGGGAGCTGTTTTTT. The J gene is TRBJ2-2, the V gene TRBV7-8; D is uncertain. Germline-derived CDR1 and CDR2 are SGHVS and FQNEAQ. The CDR3 has 14 amino acids. V dropped 2 bases and J dropped 8 bases, with 12 bases sitting between them. Filled out from reference TRBV7-8 and TRBJ2-2, the complete variable domain reads GAGVSQSPRYKVAKRGQDVALRCDPISGHVSLFWYQQALGQGPEFLTYFQNEAQLDKSGLPSDRFFAERPEGSVSTLKIQRTQQEDSAVYLCASSLSHGRGELFFGEGSRLTVL.

This clone has only one observation. The chain recombines TRBV29-1 with TRBJ2-1, with 8 bases identical to TRBD1. Germline CDR1 reads SQVTM; CDR2 reads ANQGSEA. V trimming: 6 bases; J trimming: 6 bases; junction bases outside the gene matches: 10. The CDR3 has 14 residues. The chain's CDR3 is CSVTNGDRRNEQFF. CDR3 coding DNA: TGCAGCGTAACAAATGGGGACAGGCGCAATGAGCAGTTCTTC.

The rearrangement joins TRBV27 to TRBJ2-1; D is undetermined. Germline loops: CDR1 MNHEY, CDR2 SMNVEV (reference sequence). Trimming took 6 bases from V and 3 from J, leaving 9 bases between them. This CDR3 region has 13 residues. The CDR3 region has the DNA TGTGCCAGCAGGGAGAAGGGCTACAATGAGCAGTTCTTC. Translation: CASREKGYNEQFF.

The chain carries TRBV19 and TRBJ1-2; D remains ambiguous. Trimming left V 8 bases short and J 5 bases short, with 15 bases between. The CDR3 is 13 residues long. Per germline, CDR1 LNHDA and CDR2 SQIVND (reference sequence). For the CDR3, the DNA is TGTGCCAGTGAGAACGGAATAAATTATGGCTACACCTTC. This sequence encodes CASENGINYGYTF.

In its sample, this clone was seen a few times. The V gene is TRBV2, the J gene TRBJ2-7; D remains ambiguous. With 4 bases removed from V and 5 bases from J, the gap between germline ends came to 12 bases. Germline loops: CDR1 SNHLY, CDR2 FYNNEI. The CDR3 totals 13 residues. The CDR3 coding sequence is TGTGCCAGCAGTGCCGGACCGTATCACGAGCAGTACTTC. This codes for CASSAGPYHEQYF.

The rearrangement links TRBV4-1 to TRBJ2-5; D remains unclear. V gave up 0 bases and J gave up 5 bases, with 13 bases separating them. Germline V gene lookup returns CDR1 MGHRA and CDR2 YSYEKL. The CDR3 has 15 amino acids. The CDR3 loop reads CASSQEERPGETQYF. The CDR3 DNA follows: TGCGCCAGCAGCCAAGAGGAGAGGCCCGGGGAGACCCAGTACTTC.

J is TRBJ1-5 and V is TRBV6-5; D gene unclear. Germline V gene data show CDR1 as MNHEY and CDR2 as SVGAGI. V dropped 0 bases and J dropped 0 bases, with 9 bases sitting between them. The CDR3 contains 16 residues. The CDR3 DNA is TGTGCCAGCAGTTACTCGGGCAGCCTTAGCAATCAGCCCCAGCATTTT. It specifies CASSYSGSLSNQPQHF.

DNA for the CDR3: TGTGCCAGCAGTGACGGACAGGGGTTTGAGCAGTTCTTC. Translation gives CASSDGQGFEQFF. This chain links TRBV6-4 with TRBJ2-1; 9 bases agree with TRBD1. The CDR3 loop spans 13 amino acids. V dropped 2 bases and J dropped 9; count of bases not matched to a gene: 2. Germline CDR1 and CDR2: MRHNA and SNTAGT.

The V and J genes are TRBV27 and TRBJ2-3, with D maybe TRBD1 (5 bases). The germline V gene encodes CDR1 MNHEY and CDR2 SMNVEV (reference sequence). The CDR3 totals 14 residues. V dropped 10 bases and J dropped 0 bases, with 14 bases sitting between them. The CDR3 bases are TGTGCCACCAAAGGGGTTACTAGCACAGATACGCAGTATTTT. Translation gives CATKGVTSTDTQYF.

The chain links TRBV12-5 to TRBJ1-2; TRBD1 aligns across 9 bases. The germline V gene encodes CDR1 LGHNT and CDR2 FRNRAP. V trimming: 10 bases; J trimming: 5 bases; junction bases outside the gene matches: 8. The CDR3 loop spans 13 amino acids. CDR3 sequence reads: CATGTGTGYGYTF. As DNA, the CDR3 is TGTGCTACGGGAACCGGGACAGGGTATGGCTACACCTTC.

The J gene is TRBJ1-5, the V gene TRBV7-2; D might be TRBD1 (6 bases). The length of the CDR3 is 16 residues. Germline V gives CDR1 SGHTA, CDR2 FQGNSA. Trimming took 1 base from V and 2 from J, leaving 12 bases between them. The CDR3 reads CASSLESGGRNQPQHF. The CDR3 coding sequence is TGTGCCAGCAGCTTAGAATCGGGGGGGCGCAATCAGCCCCAGCATTTT.

This chain's CDR3 is CASSRQGLRGGEQYF. The DNA of the CDR3 is TGTGCCAGCTCCCGCCAGGGACTCCGGGGGGGGGAGCAGTACTTC. The genes are TRBV27 and TRBJ2-7; 8 bases match TRBD2. The V gene end was trimmed by 8 bases and the J gene end by 7 bases; junction bases not matched to a gene: 16. Germline V gene lookup returns CDR1 MNHEY and CDR2 SMNVEV (reference sequence). CDR3 length: 15 residues.